This T cell receptor beta chain was documented in a study of T cells in Graves' hyperthyroidism and ophthalmopathy. The hyperthyroidism patients had all been newly diagnosed, and their disease duration was under 2 months. Their ages ranged from 18 to 65 years. V was shortened by 8 bases and J by 0 bases, with 6 bases between the two germline ends. Germline CDR1 reads SGHNT; CDR2 reads YENEEA. This CDR3 spans 12 amino acids. Authors of the study amplified TCR beta CDR3 regions from RNA transcripts. A first-round RT-PCR of the TCR CDR3 used the HTBI primer set. TCRdb called the multiplex PCR reads again in MiXCR, with one record for every CDR3 protein. The data show around 250,000 distinct CDR3 sequences, approximately 14% seen once.

Sequencing was carried out using blood. This sequence originates from a woman aged 40 to 55 with Graves' hyperthyroidism that later progressed to Graves' ophthalmopathy. The chain employs TRBV11-3 and TRBJ2-3; D may be TRBD2 (6 bases). CDR3 sequence reads: CASGRSTDTQYF. The DNA of the CDR3 is TGTGCCAGCGGGAGGAGCACAGATACGCAGTATTTT.